This T cell receptor (beta chain) was profiled in a study of patients and donors after allogeneic stem cell transplantation (dated by TCRdb to the early 2020s). The CDR3 goes from the cysteine to the phenylalanine over 14 residues. Left in the record is the CDR3 DNA by itself, 42 bases read in frame from the first base. The CDR1 and CDR2 encoded by the germline V gene are SQVTM and ANQGSEA. The junction carries 17 bases between V and J, which are trimmed by 5 bases and 4 bases respectively. Libraries were prepared through RT-PCR. Sequencing was carried out with a NextSeq 550. TCRdb passed the public sequencing reads through fastp at Q25 and MiXCR, retaining productive beta sequences. CDR3 protein duplicates are merged, each entry listing the most common genes and DNA. This sample has roughly 230,000 distinct CDR3 sequences in its table, and 13% to 15% of those were observed once. The ten largest make up around 10% of the sample.

There are a few counts of this clonotype. No cognate antigen has been identified for it. No base quality values were provided; no much bigger clone lies one nucleotide off. This clonotype originated in a human donor who was either an allogeneic HSCT recipient or a stem cell or donor lymphocyte infusion donor (not recorded which). It is not recorded whose cells these are; they may come from a transplant donor. The specimen sequenced was blood, either unsorted or a sorted T cell fraction (not recorded which). The V and J segments used are TRBV29-1 and TRBJ1-1, with a weak D call of TRBD1 (5 bases match). The nucleotides are TGCAGCGTTAGGGTGGACGGGGGGGGCACTGAAGCTTTCTTT. The resulting protein is CSVRVDGGGTEAFF.